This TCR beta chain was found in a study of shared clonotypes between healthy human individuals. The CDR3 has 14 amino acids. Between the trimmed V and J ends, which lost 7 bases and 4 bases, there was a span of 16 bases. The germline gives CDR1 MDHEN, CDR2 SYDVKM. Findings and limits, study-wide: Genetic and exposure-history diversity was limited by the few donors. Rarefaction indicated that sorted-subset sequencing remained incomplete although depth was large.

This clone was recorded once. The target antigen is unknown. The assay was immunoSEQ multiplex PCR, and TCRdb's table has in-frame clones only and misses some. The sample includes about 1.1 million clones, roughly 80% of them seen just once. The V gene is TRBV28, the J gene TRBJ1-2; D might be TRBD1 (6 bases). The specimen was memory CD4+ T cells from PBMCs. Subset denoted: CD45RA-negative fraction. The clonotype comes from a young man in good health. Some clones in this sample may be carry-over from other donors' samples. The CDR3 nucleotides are TGTGCCAGCACGCCCACAGGGAATATCTATGGCTACACCTTC. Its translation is CASTPTGNIYGYTF.